This TCR beta chain was identified in a study of blood T cell repertoires in COVID-19. This CDR3 is built from 16 residues. Trimming took 1 base from V and 0 from J, leaving 12 bases between them. The germline CDR1 and CDR2 sequences are SEHNR and FQNEAQ (reference sequence). TCRdb keeps only in-frame clones here, not all; method: immunoSEQ multiplex PCR. The data show fewer than 200,000 clones, 80% to 90% seen once. The chain employs TRBV7-9 and TRBJ1-2; weak D call: TRBD1 (6 bases). The TCR originated in a woman aged 50 to 65 in a cohort exposed to, infected with or recovered from COVID-19 (not recorded which). Sequenced input: PBMCs or T cells enriched from blood (not recorded which). CDR3 amino acids: CASSLDSAGANYGYTF. The CDR3 DNA sequence: TGTGCCAGCAGCTTAGATTCGGCAGGGGCTAACTATGGCTACACCTTC. The full variable domain, completed using reference TRBV7-9 and TRBJ1-2, is DTGVSQNPRHKITKRGQNVTFRCDPISEHNRLYWYRQTLGQGPEFLTYFQNEAQLEKSRLLSDRFSAERPKGSFSTLEIQRTEQGDSAMYLCASSLDSAGANYGYTFGSGTRLTVV.